This TCR beta chain stems from a study of blood T cell repertoires in COVID-19 (dated by TCRdb to about 2020). About the investigation overall: Samples from collaborators originated in the United States, Italy and Spain and spanned both the acute and convalescent phases of COVID-19. Nearly every sample came with metadata listing a de-identified subject ID, COVID-19 status, age in years and sex. Samples were obtained from the ongoing ImmuneRACE study (first 160 participants) and from 1,000 to 1,500 subjects provided by 6 global collaborators. Where available, HLA class I and class II types were obtained from metadata supplied by the sample provider rather than from assay-based typing. The dataset comprised deeply sampled blood TCRbeta repertoires from subjects exposed to, actively infected with, or recovered from COVID-19. The material from the prospective study consisted of cDNA or gDNA derived from T cells, B-cell-depleted T cells, or PBMCs. The repertoires were released in a freely available public database intended as a resource for research on the immune response to SARS-CoV-2. The full study reports these points: The quantity of clinical and demographic metadata differed by source and by participant and was supplied without curation.

TCRbeta CDR3 regions were amplified from genomic DNA using the immunoSEQ Assay, a bias-controlled multiplex PCR. As for how the authors treated the data: Within the assay, amplification of reference gene primers was used to estimate how many nucleated cells each sample contained. To quantify the absolute abundance of each unique TCRbeta CDR3 rearrangement, sequence reads were collapsed and filtered. For each sample, productive Simpson clonality was calculated by taking the square root of Simpson's diversity index across productive rearrangements. TCRdb's version of the immuneACCESS table is confined to in-frame rearrangements and falls short of the full clone set. An unresolved V gene accounts for under half of the shortfall where checked; the remainder is of unknown origin. V and J calls and clone size are as listed in that table; D and trimming were resolved from the DNA. This sample is represented by some 120,000 clones; over 70% of them were singletons. Under 6% of the sample is held by the ten biggest clonotypes.

The collaborating institutions used their own protocols to collect whole blood in K2EDTA tubes. For TCRbeta analysis, collaborator samples were shipped as frozen whole blood, as isolated PBMCs, or as DNA extracted from either sample type. Concerning this clone itself: What this receptor recognizes is not known. The input lacks base qualities; no much larger clone sits a single base away.

Its CDR3 holds 14 amino acids, cysteine through phenylalanine. Solely the CDR3 DNA is kept, with 42 bases framed from the first base. V loses 6 bases at its end and J loses 4 bases; junction bases beyond the gene matches: 5. Based on the germline V gene (reference sequence), the CDR1 and CDR2 sequences are WNHNN and SYGVQD. The clonotype originates from a man older than 75 with active or convalescent COVID-19. This receptor chain uses TRBV10-1 and TRBJ1-3; a stretch of 8 junction bases matches TRBD1. The specimen sequenced was peripheral blood. The CDR3 reads CASSHTGGGNTIYF. The nucleotide sequence is TGCGCCAGCAGCCATACAGGGGGAGGAAACACCATATATTTT.